This T cell receptor (beta chain) was found in a study of cytomegalovirus exposure and HLA in healthy donors (dated by TCRdb to 2017 to 2019). Study-level background: An earlier analysis of approximately 590 of the donors reported roughly 270 Gb of sequence data and about 100 million unique TCR beta sequences from some 180 million T cells. The number of typed donors differed by locus: roughly 620-630 for A, B, C, DRB1 and DQB1; about 520 for DQA1; 606 for DPA1; and 450 to 480 for DPB1. All discovery cohort repertoires had been generated using a single sequencing platform. A later genetic analysis used genome-wide SNP genotypes for about 60% of the 666 donors, treating that subset as a discovery cohort. HLA typing covered class I and class II loci at four-digit resolution. Across under 500 genotyped donors of the cohort, an average of roughly 200,000 unique TCR beta nucleotide sequences per donor were sequenced, and roughly 20% of those sequences were non-productive. The study profiled the T cell repertoires of under 700 subjects by immunosequencing and related them to cytomegalovirus serostatus. In addition to the first cohort of several hundred subjects, a separate validation cohort of some 120 different subjects was used. In a later analysis, previously published TCR beta repertoires from 600 to 850 donors were re-analyzed and high-resolution HLA genotyping was added so that TCR occurrence patterns could be studied. Donor age, sex, ethnicity and CMV serostatus were compiled together with the repertoire data. An early release covering roughly 640 HLA-typed donors comprised about 320 gigabases of sequencing data and roughly 85 million unique TCR sequences. In an earlier analysis of 587 of the donors, high-throughput TCR beta sequencing was used to judge whether each TCR beta V gene segment behaved as functional or pseudogenic. In the later analysis, no new phenotypic data were used to find candidate immune exposures; instead, reliance was placed on TCR beta sequences and their occurrence across donors. Roughly 5 DR-DQ haplotypes were handled as single units for association and clustering, since linkage in the cohort was strong. The study combined high-throughput TCR immunosequencing, statistical association of individual TCRs with disease status, and machine learning to predict cytomegalovirus infection status. Of the 300 to 500 genotyped donors, over 80% were placed in the genetic ancestry cluster associated with self-reported Caucasian donors. The study aimed to test whether signatures of past pathogen exposure could be identified by cataloging public T cell receptors. The paper as a whole reports these results and caveats: In both the original and validation cohorts, the classifier was reported to diagnose cytomegalovirus status with high specificity and sensitivity. Roughly uniform sequencing depth across donors was assumed in presence/absence analyses, although this assumption may not hold. Correlated functional status among segregating V segments might be attributable to linkage disequilibrium, but an unknown experimental factor could not be ruled out. About 17 rarely observed V segments, including chromosome 9 orphons, were excluded from the earlier analysis of about 500 of the donors because counts were too low. A few of the identified cytomegalovirus-associated TCR beta chains were confirmed in vitro to be specific for cytomegalovirus antigens. In an earlier analysis of about 550 of the donors, most TCR beta V segments were observed in productive rearrangements about 87% or about 30% of the time, broadly matching IMGT annotations. Some IMGT-functional V segments, including TRBV6-2 and TRBV6-3, could not be told apart with the 87-base-pair reads, so those segments were excluded. A further reported finding was that TCR beta sequences accurately predicted the HLA-A and HLA-B alleles for most subjects in the first cohort. Most TCR sequences were observed very rarely across donors, whereas some public TCRs were present in many individuals. Compared with equally common non-associated chains, HLA-associated TCR beta chains in a later analysis were more clonally expanded and had lower generation probabilities. The sequencing pipeline was judged likely to have produced a cluster of highly shared sequence variants as a technical artifact. Because some donors lacked HLA typing at each locus, the association tests relied only on the typed subset. In a later analysis, 15,000 to 20,000 TCR beta sequences were associated with specific HLA alleles at a false discovery rate of 0.05. Immune exposure information for the cohort was limited to CMV serostatus. In a later analysis, TCR association rates were found to vary across HLA loci, with the most associated TCRs seen for DRB1 alleles and the fewest for HLA-C alleles. According to a later analysis, parvovirus B19, influenza, CMV and Epstein-Barr virus appeared linked to several top co-occurrence clusters. An association between a missense DCLRE1C variant and V-gene and J-gene trimming of TCR beta chains was found in a later genetic analysis and replicated in an independent cohort. In a later analysis, most CMV-associated TCR beta chains were found to appear HLA-restricted, with HLA associations seemingly driven largely by CMV exposure. A later genetic analysis reported fewer N-insertions in productive TCRs among donors in an Asian-associated ancestry cluster than the 666-donor mean. The cohort was sequenced for TCR beta chains only, and without alpha or paired-chain data the features that could be detected were limited. The study gave a list of 150 to 200 TCR beta chains associated with cytomegalovirus. When HLA alleles, especially DR and DQ, strongly co-occurred, TCR associations were difficult to assign to individual alleles. According to the authors, the approach could potentially be generalized to other disease states and immunological phenotypes.

Points on this clone: Its antigen is not yet known. Nothing much larger sits one base from this clone, and base qualities are not available.

The library was prepared using the immunoSEQ multiplex PCR assay. A mixture of 60 forward primers for TCR Vbeta segments and 13 reverse primers for TCR Jbeta segments was used in the multiplex PCR. The CDR3 region of rearranged TCR beta genes was amplified from genomic DNA with a multiplex PCR assay. Amplified TCR beta libraries were sequenced as 87-base-pair reads on the Illumina HiSeq System. The original pipeline was this. A later analysis tallied some 79 million unique TCR beta chains across the 610 or so repertoires, and around 9.9 million of those chains were shared by two or more donors. Raw reads were error-corrected and collapsed into unique sequences by a nearest-neighbor algorithm in which closely related sequences were merged to remove PCR and sequencing errors. CDR3 sequences were aligned to IMGT reference sequences to assign V, D and J gene segments. For a sequence to be retained, a match of at least six nucleotides to both a V gene segment and a J gene segment was required. A rearrangement counted as productive if the CDR3 had no stop codons and remained in frame with V and J, and every other rearrangement counted as non-productive. Following IMGT convention, CDR3 was defined as the stretch from the second conserved V-encoded cysteine up to the conserved J-encoded phenylalanine. In an earlier analysis of some 550 of the donors, sequences lacking an unambiguous match to a single V gene segment were excluded. An earlier analysis of over 450 of the donors classified V segments as functional when productive rearrangements were above 56.7% and as segregating when the standard deviation between donors was above 5%. To diagnose cytomegalovirus status from the catalog of TCR beta chain sequences, a statistical classification framework was built. In a later analysis, V and J genes were assigned by comparing TCR nucleotide sequences against IMGT/GENE-DB human TR gene sequences. Using the TCRdist pipeline, a later analysis assigned CDR3 sequences along with most-parsimonious VDJ recombination scenarios. In a later analysis, every TCR beta chain was defined by the combination of its CDR3 amino acid sequence and its V-gene family, and reads without a unique V-gene family were dropped. A later analysis removed 592 highly shared, low-generation-probability nucleotide sequences to deal with suspected cross-contamination and a sequencing artifact. In a later analysis, a clonal expansion index was calculated for each public chain from normalized within-repertoire ranks of inferred template counts. A later analysis computed generation probabilities with a VDJ recombination model fitted to out-of-frame rearrangements, and checked the results against IGoR. In a later analysis, TCR-TCR, TCR-HLA and TCR-CMV co-occurrence was scored with hypergeometric tests, and a repertoire-size bias correction was applied to TCR pairs. In a later analysis, false discovery rates were estimated by permuting HLA or CMV assignments 20 times. A later analysis grouped co-occurring TCRs with DBSCAN, adding TCRdist sequence similarity when clustering within HLA-allele-positive subsets. Repertoires with fewer than 30,000 or more than 120,000 public chains were left out of co-occurrence clustering, as were five repertoires with anomalous nucleotide sharing. Drawn from immuneACCESS, this table holds only the in-frame rearrangements with V and J called that TCRdb kept. Clones are partly lost; checked studies trace under half to an unresolved V gene and leave the rest unexplained. The V and J calls and clone size were taken over from that table, and D and trimming were inferred from the DNA. The table for this sample lists around 130,000 clones; roughly 79% of them were counted only once. Less than 2.5% of the sample is in the top ten clones.

The cohort comprised fewer than 750 healthy bone marrow donors. All cohort members were sampled while nominally healthy, although unrecorded immune exposures were likely present. The donor was CMV seronegative and was included in the group of several hundred seronegative cohort members. Each donor provided a peripheral blood sample, and peripheral blood mononuclear cells were used for TCR beta sequencing. The Qiagen DNeasy Blood Extraction Kit was used to extract genomic DNA from the blood cell samples. The germline V gene gives CDR1 as MNHNS and CDR2 as SASEGT. The CDR3, from cysteine to phenylalanine, totals 16 residues. Just the 48-base CDR3 DNA is kept, in frame starting at base 1.

The rearrangement combines TRBV6-1 with TRBJ2-5; the central 8 bases match TRBD2. The J call may be mistaken, given a closer DNA end match to TRBJ2-7. The TCR sequence derives from a woman aged 40 to 49 in good health and CMV-seronegative. Sequencing input: PBMCs. The nucleotides read TGTGCCAGCAGTGAAATTTCGGGCGGGGGGAACTACGAGCAGTACTTC. The encoded protein is CASSEISGGGNYEQYF.